The T cell receptor beta chain described here comes from a study of shared clonotypes between healthy human individuals. Study-level points and caveats: Among non-shared clonotypes, generation probabilities were lower than among those shared by all four donors.

On this clone: Its specificity is not known.

The germline gives CDR1 SGHRS, CDR2 YFSETQ. Losses at the gene ends were 4 bases for V and 9 bases for J; bases not matched to a gene: 5. The CDR3 has 13 amino acids. It was CD45RO-negative cells, positively selected for CCR7, that made up naive CD8 cells, with terminally differentiated effector memory CD45RA+ cells excluded. Some clones are missing from TCRdb's copy, which holds only in-frame ones; the method was immunoSEQ multiplex PCR. The sample holds a few million clones, just under 95% seen once. The rearrangement links TRBV5-1 to TRBJ1-5; 9 bases agree with TRBD1. The sequence was obtained from a man younger than 35 in good health. Some clones in this sample may be carry-over from other donors' samples. The material sequenced was naive CD8+ T cells from PBMCs. CDR3 sequence: CASSATGGGPQHF. Written as DNA, the CDR3 is TGCGCCAGCAGCGCCACAGGGGGCGGGCCCCAGCATTTT.